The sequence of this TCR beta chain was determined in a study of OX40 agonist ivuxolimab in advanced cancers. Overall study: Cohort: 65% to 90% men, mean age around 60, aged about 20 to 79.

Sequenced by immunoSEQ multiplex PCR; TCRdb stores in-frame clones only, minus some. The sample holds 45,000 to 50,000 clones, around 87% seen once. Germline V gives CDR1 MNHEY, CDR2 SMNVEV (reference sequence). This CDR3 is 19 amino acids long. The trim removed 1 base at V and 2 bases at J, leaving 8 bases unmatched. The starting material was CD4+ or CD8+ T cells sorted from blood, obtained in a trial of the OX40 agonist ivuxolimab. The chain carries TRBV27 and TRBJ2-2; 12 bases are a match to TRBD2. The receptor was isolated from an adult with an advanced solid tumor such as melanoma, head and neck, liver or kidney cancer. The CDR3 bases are TGTGCCAGCAGTTTATATCGGACTAGCGGGGCTATAAACACCGGGGAGCTGTTTTTT. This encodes CASSLYRTSGAINTGELFF.